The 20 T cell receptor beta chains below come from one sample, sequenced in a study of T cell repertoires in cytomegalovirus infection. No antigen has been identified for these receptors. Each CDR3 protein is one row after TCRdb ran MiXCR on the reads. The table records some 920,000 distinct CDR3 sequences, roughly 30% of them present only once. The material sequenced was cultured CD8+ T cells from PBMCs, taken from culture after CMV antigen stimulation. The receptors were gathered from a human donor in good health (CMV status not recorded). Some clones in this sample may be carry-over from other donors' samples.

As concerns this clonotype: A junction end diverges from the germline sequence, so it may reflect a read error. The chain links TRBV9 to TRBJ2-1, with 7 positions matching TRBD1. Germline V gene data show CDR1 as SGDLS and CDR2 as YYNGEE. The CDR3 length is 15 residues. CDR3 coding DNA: TGTGCCAGTAGCGTAGAAGGGGGCAAGGTGAATGAGCAGTTCTTC. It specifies CASSVEGGKVNEQFF.

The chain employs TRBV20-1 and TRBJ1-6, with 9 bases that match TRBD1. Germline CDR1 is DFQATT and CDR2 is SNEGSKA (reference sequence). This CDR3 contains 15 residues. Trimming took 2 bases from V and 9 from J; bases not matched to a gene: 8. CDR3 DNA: TGCAGTGCTAGAAACTCGACAGGGGGTGTTTCACCCCTCCACTTT. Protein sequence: CSARNSTGGVSPLHF.

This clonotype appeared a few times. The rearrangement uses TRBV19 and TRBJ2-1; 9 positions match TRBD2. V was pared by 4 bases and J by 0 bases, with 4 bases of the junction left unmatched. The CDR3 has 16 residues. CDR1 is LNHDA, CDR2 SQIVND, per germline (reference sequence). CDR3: CASSRTSDSSYNEQFF. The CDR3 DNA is TGTGCCAGTAGTAGGACTAGCGATAGCTCCTACAATGAGCAGTTCTTC.

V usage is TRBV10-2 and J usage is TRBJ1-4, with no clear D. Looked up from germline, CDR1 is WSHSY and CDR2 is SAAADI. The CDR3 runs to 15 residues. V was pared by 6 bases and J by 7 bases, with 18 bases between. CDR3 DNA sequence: TGCGCCAGCAGGGAGGGTCCGGTGACGGGTGAAAAACTGTTTTTT. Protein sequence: CASREGPVTGEKLFF.

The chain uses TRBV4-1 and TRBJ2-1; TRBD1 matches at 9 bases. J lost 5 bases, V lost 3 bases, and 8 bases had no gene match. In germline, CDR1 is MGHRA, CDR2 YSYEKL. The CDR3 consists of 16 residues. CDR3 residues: CASSHPLGQGDNEQFF. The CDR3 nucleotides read TGCGCCAGCAGCCATCCCCTGGGACAGGGCGACAATGAGCAGTTCTTC.

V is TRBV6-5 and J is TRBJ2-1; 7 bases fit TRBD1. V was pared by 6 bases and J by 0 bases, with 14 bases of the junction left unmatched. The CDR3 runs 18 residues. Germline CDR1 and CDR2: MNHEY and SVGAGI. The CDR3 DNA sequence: TGTGCCAGCAGAGTGACTTACAGGGGCCTTATCTCCTACAATGAGCAGTTCTTC. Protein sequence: CASRVTYRGLISYNEQFF.

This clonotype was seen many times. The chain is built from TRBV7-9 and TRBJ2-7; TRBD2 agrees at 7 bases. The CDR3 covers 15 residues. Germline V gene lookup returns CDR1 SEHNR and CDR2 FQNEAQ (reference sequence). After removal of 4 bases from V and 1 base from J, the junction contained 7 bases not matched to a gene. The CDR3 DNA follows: TGTGCCAGCAGCTCCCCCACTAGCGAATCCTACGAGCAGTACTTC. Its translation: CASSSPTSESYEQYF.

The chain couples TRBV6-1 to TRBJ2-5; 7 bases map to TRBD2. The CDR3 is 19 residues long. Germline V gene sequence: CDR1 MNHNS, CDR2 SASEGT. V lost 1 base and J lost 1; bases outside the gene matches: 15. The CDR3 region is CASSEEEGGAVWAQETQYF. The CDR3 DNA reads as TGTGCCAGCAGTGAAGAAGAGGGAGGGGCAGTCTGGGCCCAAGAGACCCAGTACTTC.

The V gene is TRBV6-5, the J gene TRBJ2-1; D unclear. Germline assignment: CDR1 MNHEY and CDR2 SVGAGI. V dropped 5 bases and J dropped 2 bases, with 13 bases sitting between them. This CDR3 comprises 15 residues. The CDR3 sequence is CASSQRPAAYNEQFF. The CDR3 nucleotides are TGTGCCAGCAGTCAACGACCAGCTGCCTACAATGAGCAGTTCTTC.

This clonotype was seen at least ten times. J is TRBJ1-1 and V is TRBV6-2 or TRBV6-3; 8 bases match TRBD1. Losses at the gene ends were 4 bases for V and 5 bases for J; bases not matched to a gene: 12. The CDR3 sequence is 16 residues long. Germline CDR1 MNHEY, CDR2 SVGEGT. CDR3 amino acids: CASSSTYPGQATEAFF. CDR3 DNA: TGTGCCAGCAGTTCTACATATCCGGGACAGGCGACTGAAGCTTTCTTT.

In nucleotides, the CDR3 is TGTGCCAGCAGTTACCGAAGGTCCCCCTACGAGCAGTACGTC. The encoded protein is CASSYRRSPYEQYV. The chain has TRBV6-2 or TRBV6-3 and TRBJ2-7; unclear D gene. Between the trimmed V and J ends, which lost 2 bases and 2 bases, there was a span of 10 bases. This CDR3 comprises 14 residues. Germline CDR1 and CDR2: MNHEY and SVGEGT.

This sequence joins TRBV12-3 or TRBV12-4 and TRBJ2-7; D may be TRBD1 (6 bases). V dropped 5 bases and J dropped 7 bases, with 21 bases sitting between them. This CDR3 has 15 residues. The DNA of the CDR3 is TGTGCCAGCAGTCCTCCCATCAGACAGGTTGGTGAGCAGTACTTC. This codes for CASSPPIRQVGEQYF.

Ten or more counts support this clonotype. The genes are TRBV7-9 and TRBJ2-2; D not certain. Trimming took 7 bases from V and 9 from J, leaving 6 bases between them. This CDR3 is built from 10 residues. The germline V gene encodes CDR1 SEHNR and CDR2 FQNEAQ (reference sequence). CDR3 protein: CASTTRELFF. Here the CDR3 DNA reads TGTGCCAGCACAACCCGGGAGCTGTTTTTT.

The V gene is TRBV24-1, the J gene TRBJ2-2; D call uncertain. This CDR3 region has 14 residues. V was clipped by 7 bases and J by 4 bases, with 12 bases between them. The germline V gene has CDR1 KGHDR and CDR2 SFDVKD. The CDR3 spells CATRATWSTGELFF. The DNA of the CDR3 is TGTGCCACCAGGGCGACTTGGAGCACCGGGGAGCTGTTTTTT.

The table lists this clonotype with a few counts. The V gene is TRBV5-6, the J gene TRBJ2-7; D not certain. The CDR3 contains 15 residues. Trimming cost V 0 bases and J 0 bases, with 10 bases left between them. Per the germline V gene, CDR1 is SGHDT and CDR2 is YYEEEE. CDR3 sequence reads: CASSLGVGSSYEQYV. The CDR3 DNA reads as TGTGCCAGCAGCTTGGGGGTTGGGTCCTCCTACGAGCAGTACGTC.

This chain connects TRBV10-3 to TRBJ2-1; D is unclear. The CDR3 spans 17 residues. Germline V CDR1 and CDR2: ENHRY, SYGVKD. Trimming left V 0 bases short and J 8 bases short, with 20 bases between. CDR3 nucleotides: TGTGCCATCAGTGAGTCGATTCGAGACGGGTCACCCGATGAGCAGTTCTTC. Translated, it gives CAISESIRDGSPDEQFF.

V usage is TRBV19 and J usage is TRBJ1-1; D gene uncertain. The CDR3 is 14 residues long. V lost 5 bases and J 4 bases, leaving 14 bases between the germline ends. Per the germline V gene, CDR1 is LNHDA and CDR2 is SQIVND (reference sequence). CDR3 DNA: TGTGCCAGTAGTCCCGCCCCTGGAACCACTGAAGCTTTCTTT. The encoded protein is CASSPAPGTTEAFF.

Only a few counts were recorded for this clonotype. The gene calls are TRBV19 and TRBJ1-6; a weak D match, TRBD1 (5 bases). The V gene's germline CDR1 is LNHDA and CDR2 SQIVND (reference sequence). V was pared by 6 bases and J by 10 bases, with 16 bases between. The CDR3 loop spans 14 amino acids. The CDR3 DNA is TGTGCCAGTAGCATCGGGGCAGGGACCTCACCCCTCCACTTT. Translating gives CASSIGAGTSPLHF.

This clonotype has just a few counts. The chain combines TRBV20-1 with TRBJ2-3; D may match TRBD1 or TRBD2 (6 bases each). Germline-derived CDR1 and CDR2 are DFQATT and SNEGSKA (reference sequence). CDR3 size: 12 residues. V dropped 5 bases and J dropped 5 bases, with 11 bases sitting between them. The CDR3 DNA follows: TGCAGTGCTGTGGGGGGCGGAGATACGCAGTATTTT. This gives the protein CSAVGGGDTQYF.

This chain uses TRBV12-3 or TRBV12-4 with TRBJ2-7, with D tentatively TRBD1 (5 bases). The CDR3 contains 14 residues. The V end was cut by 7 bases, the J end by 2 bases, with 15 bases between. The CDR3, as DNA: TGTGCCAGCACCTCTAGGGTACAGGCCTACGAGCAGTACTTC. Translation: CASTSRVQAYEQYF.